These 23 T cell receptor beta chains came from one sample sequenced in a study of T-cell reconstitution after alpha-beta-depleted transplantation in children. Construction of the TCRbeta library involved unique molecular identifiers. One entry per CDR3 protein results from TCRdb running MiXCR on the PCR reads. The repertoire holds about 98,000 distinct CDR3 sequences, with 20% to 30% as singletons. Specimen: PBMCs, collected before TCRalphabeta/CD19-depleted stem cell transplant. These receptors all stem from a boy aged 2 to 9 with acute lymphoblastic leukemia, due to receive a stem cell transplant.

The rearrangement joins TRBV3-1 to TRBJ2-1; 8 nucleotides align to TRBD2. The germline V gene encodes CDR1 LGHDT and CDR2 YNNKEL (reference sequence). There are 18 residues in the CDR3. The trim removed 0 bases at V and 0 bases at J, leaving 7 bases unmatched. CDR3 sequence reads: CASSQEFWSGSSYNEQFF. The CDR3 DNA reads TGTGCCAGCAGCCAAGAATTTTGGAGCGGGAGCTCCTACAATGAGCAGTTCTTC.

In this sample, this clonotype turned up many times. The rearrangement uses TRBV5-1 and TRBJ1-2; a weak D match, TRBD1 (5 bases). CDR3 length equals 13 residues. With 4 bases removed from V and 6 bases from J, the gap between germline ends came to 13 bases. Germline V gives CDR1 SGHRS, CDR2 YFSETQ. CDR3 DNA: TGCGCCAGCAGCCTCGAATTGGGGGATGGCTACACCTTC. Translation gives CASSLELGDGYTF. The complete variable domain, with remaining parts taken from reference TRBV5-1 and TRBJ1-2, reads KAGVTQTPRYLIKTRGQQVTLSCSPISGHRSVSWYQQTPGQGLQFLFEYFSETQRNKGNFPGRFSGRQFSNSRSEMNVSTLELGDSALYLCASSLELGDGYTFGSGTRLTVV.

The V call is TRBV9, the J call TRBJ2-2; no definite D call. The ends were cut back, 0 bases at V and 1 base at J, with 7 bases in the middle. There are 15 residues in the CDR3. The germline gives CDR1 SGDLS, CDR2 YYNGEE. For the CDR3, the DNA is TGTGCCAGCAGCGTAGTTCCGGTGAACACCGGGGAGCTGTTTTTT. This gives the protein CASSVVPVNTGELFF.

V usage is TRBV7-2 and J usage is TRBJ2-1; no clear D gene. This CDR3 is built from 16 residues. V lost 5 bases to trimming and J lost 6 bases, with 20 bases between them. Germline lookup yields CDR1 SGHTA and CDR2 FQGNSA. The CDR3 reads CASSETGPFTRNEQFF. The CDR3 coding sequence is TGTGCCAGCAGCGAGACCGGACCGTTTACGCGCAATGAGCAGTTCTTC.

J is TRBJ2-5 and V is TRBV28; maybe TRBD1 (6 bases). Germline V gene lookup returns CDR1 MDHEN and CDR2 SYDVKM. The V gene lost 7 bases and the J gene lost 1 base, with 13 bases spanning the gap. The CDR3 runs to 14 residues. CDR3 in amino acids: CASKTGTLQETQYF. In nucleotides, the CDR3 is TGTGCCAGCAAGACCGGGACACTCCAAGAGACCCAGTACTTC.

The chain joins TRBV20-1 to TRBJ2-7; weak D call: TRBD2 (6 bases). CDR1 is DFQATT, CDR2 SNEGSKA, per germline (reference sequence). V was pared by 1 base and J by 3 bases, with 10 bases between. The CDR3 contains 13 residues. In nucleotides, the CDR3 is TGCAGTGCTAGAGTATCTAGCGACTACGAGCAGTACTTC. This translates into CSARVSSDYEQYF.

This clonotype has at least ten counts. The chain carries TRBV20-1 and TRBJ2-1; D may be TRBD2 (8 bases). The germline gives CDR1 DFQATT, CDR2 SNEGSKA (reference sequence). The CDR3 has 13 residues. V was cut by 5 bases and J by 7 bases, with 15 bases left in between. The CDR3 DNA follows: TGCAGTGCTTTAGCGGGACAGCTTAATGAGCAGTTCTTC. Translating it yields CSALAGQLNEQFF.

This CDR3 is CASSQGDSSSGANVLTF. The CDR3 region has the DNA TGCGCCAGCAGCCAAGGGGACAGTTCCTCTGGGGCCAACGTCCTGACTTTC. The genes are TRBV4-3 and TRBJ2-6; 7 nucleotides line up with TRBD1. V trimming: 1 base; J trimming: 0 bases; junction bases outside the gene matches: 3. Germline-derived CDR1 and CDR2 are LGHNA and YSLEER. The CDR3 consists of 17 residues.

The chain couples TRBV11-2 to TRBJ2-5; no firm D call. Trimming shortened V by 1 base and J by 1 base, and 7 bases separated the two germline ends. The germline gives CDR1 SGHAT, CDR2 FQNNGV. The CDR3 is made up of 14 amino acids. CDR3 protein: CASSLVGSQETQYF. The CDR3 DNA is TGTGCCAGCAGCTTAGTGGGCTCCCAAGAGACCCAGTACTTC.

This rearrangement joins TRBV29-1 to TRBJ2-1; D is unresolved. CDR1 SQVTM and CDR2 ANQGSEA come from the germline V gene. V was shortened by 5 bases and J by 9 bases, with 8 bases between the two germline ends. The CDR3 has 10 amino acids. In DNA form, the CDR3 reads TGCAGCGTTTTTATGACTGAGCAGTTCTTC. Residues: CSVFMTEQFF.

This clonotype was detected only once. The chain joins TRBV7-2 to TRBJ2-7, with D uncertain. V was shortened by 5 bases and J by 3 bases, with 11 bases between the two germline ends. Germline-derived CDR1 and CDR2 are SGHTA and FQGNSA. This CDR3 is built from 13 residues. CDR3 in DNA: TGTGCCAGCAGCCCCAGGCCCCACTACGAGCAGTACTTC. Protein sequence: CASSPRPHYEQYF.

A few counts support this clonotype. The V call is TRBV7-8, the J call TRBJ2-2; D perhaps matches TRBD2 (6 bases). This CDR3 spans 17 amino acids. Trimming removed 2 bases at V and 7 bases at J, with 20 bases between. Germline lookup yields CDR1 SGHVS and CDR2 FQNEAQ. The CDR3: CASSLWRSGGAIGELFF. The CDR3 region has the DNA TGTGCCAGCAGCTTATGGAGGAGCGGAGGGGCAATCGGGGAGCTGTTTTTT.

This clonotype was found a few times. The chain joins TRBV7-9 to TRBJ2-5; maybe TRBD2 (5 bases). V lost 5 bases to trimming and J lost 1 base, with 8 bases between them. Germline V lookup: CDR1 SEHNR, CDR2 FQNEAQ (reference sequence). The CDR3 runs 13 residues. CDR3 coding DNA: TGTGCCAGCAGCCGGAGGTCCCAAGAGACCCAGTACTTC. This sequence encodes CASSRRSQETQYF. The whole variable domain, filled in from reference TRBV7-9 and TRBJ2-5, reads DTGVSQNPRHKITKRGQNVTFRCDPISEHNRLYWYRQTLGQGPEFLTYFQNEAQLEKSRLLSDRFSAERPKGSFSTLEIQRTEQGDSAMYLCASSRRSQETQYFGPGTRLLVL.

V is TRBV5-6 and J is TRBJ1-1; weak D call: TRBD1 (6 bases). The CDR3 spans 15 residues. The germline V gene encodes CDR1 SGHDT and CDR2 YYEEEE. Trimming took off 0 bases at V and 0 bases at J, with 9 bases between the two ends. The CDR3 nucleotides are TGTGCCAGCAGCTTGGTAGGGGGTTTGAACACTGAAGCTTTCTTT. It codes for CASSLVGGLNTEAFF.

In this sample, this clonotype turned up a few times. The genes are TRBV20-1 and TRBJ1-2; D is possibly TRBD1 (6 bases). The V gene lost 3 bases and the J gene lost 4 bases, with 18 bases spanning the gap. The CDR3 length is 15 residues. CDR1 is DFQATT and CDR2 is SNEGSKA in the germline V gene (reference sequence). Written as DNA, the CDR3 is TGCAGTGCTAGGGCTACAGACAGGAGCCTCTATGGCTACACCTTC. Translated, it gives CSARATDRSLYGYTF.

This clonotype showed up many times. The genes are TRBV7-2 and TRBJ2-1; 8 bases match TRBD1. The CDR3 has 14 amino acids. The germline CDR1 and CDR2 sequences are SGHTA and FQGNSA. Germline trimming cut 5 bases from V and 9 bases from J; bases unmatched to any gene: 9. In nucleotides, the CDR3 is TGTGCCAGCAGCCCCAGGGGGCGAGGAGGTGAGCAGTTCTTC. Protein product: CASSPRGRGGEQFF.

A few counts support this clonotype. V is TRBV28 and J is TRBJ1-5, with no clear D. There are 15 residues in the CDR3. Germline V lookup: CDR1 MDHEN, CDR2 SYDVKM. V was shortened by 3 bases and J by 3 bases, with 12 bases between the two germline ends. In nucleotides, the CDR3 is TGTGCCAGCAGTTTGGCCGGAACCCACAATCAGCCCCAGCATTTT. It is translated as CASSLAGTHNQPQHF.

This clonotype was seen more than once but under ten times. V is TRBV6-5 and J is TRBJ2-7; the D is unclear. The length of the CDR3 is 15 residues. CDR1 and CDR2 from the germline V gene are MNHEY and SVGAGI. The ends were cut back, 0 bases at V and 2 bases at J, with 11 bases in the middle. The CDR3 nucleotides are TGTGCCAGCAGTTACTCGAATCAACTCCCCTACGAGCAGTACTTC. This sequence encodes CASSYSNQLPYEQYF.

The V and J genes are TRBV20-1 and TRBJ1-5, with no clear D. V was trimmed by 5 bases and J by 4 bases, leaving 15 bases between them. The CDR3 is made up of 14 amino acids. Germline V gene data show CDR1 as DFQATT and CDR2 as SNEGSKA (reference sequence). DNA for the CDR3: TGCAGTGCTGTGGACGGACCACCTAATCAGCCCCAGCATTTT. Translated: CSAVDGPPNQPQHF.

The rearrangement links TRBV7-2 to TRBJ2-5, with D perhaps TRBD2 (5 bases). In germline, CDR1 is SGHTA, CDR2 FQGNSA. Trimming took off 5 bases at V and 5 bases at J, with 12 bases between the two ends. The CDR3 spans 13 residues. The CDR3 nucleotides are TGTGCCAGCAGCACCGTCAGAGGGGAGACCCAGTACTTC. Amino acids: CASSTVRGETQYF.

This clonotype turned up a few times. This rearrangement joins TRBV20-1 to TRBJ1-5, with no clear D. This CDR3 is 15 amino acids long. The germline gives CDR1 DFQATT, CDR2 SNEGSKA (reference sequence). The V end was cut by 1 base, the J end by 1 base, with 11 bases between. CDR3 in amino acids: CSARVPGGSNQPQHF. The CDR3 region has the DNA TGCAGTGCTAGAGTTCCGGGAGGAAGCAATCAGCCCCAGCATTTT.

This clonotype was detected only a few times. The V and J genes are TRBV29-1 and TRBJ2-1; 11 bases are shared with TRBD2. This CDR3 spans 19 amino acids. V dropped 7 bases and J dropped 4; count of bases not matched to a gene: 21. The germline V gene has CDR1 SQVTM and CDR2 ANQGSEA. CDR3 in DNA: TGCAGCGCTAACCTCCTCGGGACTAGCGGAGGGGCGGGATACAATGAGCAGTTCTTC. Amino acid sequence: CSANLLGTSGGAGYNEQFF.

The rearrangement joins TRBV5-1 to TRBJ1-1; D gene unclear. Germline assignment: CDR1 SGHRS and CDR2 YFSETQ. The CDR3 runs to 14 residues. V was shortened by 0 bases and J by 1 base, with 7 bases between the two germline ends. CDR3 region: CASSLERPNTEAFF. The CDR3, as DNA: TGCGCCAGCAGCTTGGAACGACCGAACACTGAAGCTTTCTTT.